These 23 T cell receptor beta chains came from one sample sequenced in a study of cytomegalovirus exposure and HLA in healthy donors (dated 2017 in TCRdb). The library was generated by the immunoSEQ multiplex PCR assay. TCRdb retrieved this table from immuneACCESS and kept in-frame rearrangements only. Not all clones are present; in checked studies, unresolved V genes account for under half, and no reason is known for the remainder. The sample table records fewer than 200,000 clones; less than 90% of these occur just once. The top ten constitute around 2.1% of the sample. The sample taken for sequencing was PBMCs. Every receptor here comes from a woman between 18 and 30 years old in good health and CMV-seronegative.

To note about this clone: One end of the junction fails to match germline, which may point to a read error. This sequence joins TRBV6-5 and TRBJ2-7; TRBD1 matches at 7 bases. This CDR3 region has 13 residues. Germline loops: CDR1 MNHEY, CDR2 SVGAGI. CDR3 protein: CASRGAPPGQLLF. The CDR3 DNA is TGTGCCAGCAGGGGGGCCCCTCCGGGACAGCTGCTCTTC.

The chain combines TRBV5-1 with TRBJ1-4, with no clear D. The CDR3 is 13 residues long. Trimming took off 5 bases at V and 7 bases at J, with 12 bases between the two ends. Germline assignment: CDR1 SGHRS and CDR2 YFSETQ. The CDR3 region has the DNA TGCGCCAGCAGTGAGCGGTCGGGTGAAAAACTGTTTTTT. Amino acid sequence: CASSERSGEKLFF.

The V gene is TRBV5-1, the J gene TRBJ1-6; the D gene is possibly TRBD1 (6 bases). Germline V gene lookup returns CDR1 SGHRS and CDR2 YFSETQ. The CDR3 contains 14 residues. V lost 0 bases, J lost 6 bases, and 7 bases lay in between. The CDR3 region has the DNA TGCGCCAGCAGCTTGGTGGGGGCTAATTCACCCCTCCACTTT. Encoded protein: CASSLVGANSPLHF.

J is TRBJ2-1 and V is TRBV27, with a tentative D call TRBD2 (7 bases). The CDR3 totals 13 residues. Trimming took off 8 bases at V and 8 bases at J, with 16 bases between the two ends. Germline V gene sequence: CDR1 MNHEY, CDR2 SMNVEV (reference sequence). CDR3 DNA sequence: TGTGCCAGCGTAGGGGGGAGGGCCCATGAGCAGTTCTTC. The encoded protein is CASVGGRAHEQFF.

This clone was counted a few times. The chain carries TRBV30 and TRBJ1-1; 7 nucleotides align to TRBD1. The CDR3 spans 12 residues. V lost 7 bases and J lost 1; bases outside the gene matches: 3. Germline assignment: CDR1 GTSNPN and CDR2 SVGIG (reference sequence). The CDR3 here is CASYRGNTEAFF. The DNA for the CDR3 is TGTGCCTCATACAGGGGGAACACTGAAGCTTTCTTT.

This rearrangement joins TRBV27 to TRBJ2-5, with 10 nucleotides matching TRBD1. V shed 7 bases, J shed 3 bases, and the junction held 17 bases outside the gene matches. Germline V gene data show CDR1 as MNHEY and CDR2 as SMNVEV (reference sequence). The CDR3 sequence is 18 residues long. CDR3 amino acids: CASTIPSMRDRGEETQYF. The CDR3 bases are TGTGCCAGCACGATACCCTCCATGCGGGACAGGGGTGAAGAGACCCAGTACTTC.

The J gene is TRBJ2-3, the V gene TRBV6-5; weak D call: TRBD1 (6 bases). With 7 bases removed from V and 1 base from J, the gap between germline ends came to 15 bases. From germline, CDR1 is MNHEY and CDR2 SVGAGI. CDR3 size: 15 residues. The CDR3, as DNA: TGTGCCAGCAACGACAGGTACTCCGGCACAGATACGCAGTATTTT. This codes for CASNDRYSGTDTQYF.

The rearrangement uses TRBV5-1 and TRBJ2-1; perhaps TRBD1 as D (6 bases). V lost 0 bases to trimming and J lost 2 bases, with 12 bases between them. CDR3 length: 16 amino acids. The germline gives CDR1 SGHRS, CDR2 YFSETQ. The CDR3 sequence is CASSLGQATTYNEQFF. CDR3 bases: TGCGCCAGCAGCTTGGGACAGGCGACGACCTACAATGAGCAGTTCTTC.

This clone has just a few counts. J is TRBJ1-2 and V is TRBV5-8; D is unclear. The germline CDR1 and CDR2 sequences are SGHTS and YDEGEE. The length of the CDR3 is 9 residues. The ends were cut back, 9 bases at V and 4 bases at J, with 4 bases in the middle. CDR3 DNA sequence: TGTGCCACCTTCTATGGCTACACCTTC. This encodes CATFYGYTF.

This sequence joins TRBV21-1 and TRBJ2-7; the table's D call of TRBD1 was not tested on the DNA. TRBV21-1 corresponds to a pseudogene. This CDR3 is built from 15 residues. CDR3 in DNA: TGTGCCAGCAACGAGGGGGCAGGCTCCCGCTACGAGCAGTACTTC. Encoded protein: CASNEGAGSRYEQYF.

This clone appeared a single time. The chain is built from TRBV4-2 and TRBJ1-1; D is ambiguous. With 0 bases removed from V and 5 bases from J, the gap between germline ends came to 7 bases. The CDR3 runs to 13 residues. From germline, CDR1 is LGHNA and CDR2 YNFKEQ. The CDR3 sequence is CASSQERGTEAFF. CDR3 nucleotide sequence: TGTGCCAGCAGCCAAGAGCGAGGGACTGAAGCTTTCTTT.

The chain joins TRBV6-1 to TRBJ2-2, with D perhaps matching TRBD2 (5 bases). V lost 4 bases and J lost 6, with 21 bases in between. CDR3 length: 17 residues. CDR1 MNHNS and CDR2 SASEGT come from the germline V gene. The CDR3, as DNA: TGTGCCAGCAGTGCCTCGAGGGATTTCTTCGGGGCCGGGGAGCTGTTTTTT. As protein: CASSASRDFFGAGELFF.

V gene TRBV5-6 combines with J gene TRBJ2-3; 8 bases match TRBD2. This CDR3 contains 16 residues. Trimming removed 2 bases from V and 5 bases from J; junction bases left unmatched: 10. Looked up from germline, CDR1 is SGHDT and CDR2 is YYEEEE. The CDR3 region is CASSFGSGLGGDTQYF. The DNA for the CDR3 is TGTGCCAGCAGCTTCGGGTCGGGACTAGGCGGAGATACGCAGTATTTT.

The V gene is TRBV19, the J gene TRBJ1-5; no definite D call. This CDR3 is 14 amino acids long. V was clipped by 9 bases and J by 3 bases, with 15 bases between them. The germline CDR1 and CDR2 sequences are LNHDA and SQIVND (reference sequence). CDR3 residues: CASPGAGYNQPQHF. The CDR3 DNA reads TGTGCCAGCCCCGGAGCGGGGTACAATCAGCCCCAGCATTTT.

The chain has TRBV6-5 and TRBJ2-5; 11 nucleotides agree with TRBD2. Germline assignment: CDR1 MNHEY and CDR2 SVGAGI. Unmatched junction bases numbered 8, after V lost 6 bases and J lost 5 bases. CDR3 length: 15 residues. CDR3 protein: CASRLSGGALETQYF. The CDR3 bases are TGTGCCAGCAGACTTAGCGGGGGGGCCCTGGAGACCCAGTACTTC.

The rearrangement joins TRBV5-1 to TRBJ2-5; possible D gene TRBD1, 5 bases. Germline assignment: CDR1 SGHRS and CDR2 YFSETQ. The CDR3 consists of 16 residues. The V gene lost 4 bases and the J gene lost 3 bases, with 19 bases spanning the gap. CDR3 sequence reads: CASSLRQGVGEETQYF. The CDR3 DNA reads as TGCGCCAGCAGCCTCCGGCAGGGCGTAGGGGAAGAGACCCAGTACTTC.

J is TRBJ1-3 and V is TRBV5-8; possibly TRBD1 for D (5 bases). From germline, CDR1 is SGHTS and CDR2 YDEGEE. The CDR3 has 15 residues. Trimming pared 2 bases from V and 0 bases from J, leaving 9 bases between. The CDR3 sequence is CASSFDSISGNTIYF. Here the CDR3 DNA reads TGTGCCAGCAGCTTCGACAGCATCTCTGGAAACACCATATATTTT. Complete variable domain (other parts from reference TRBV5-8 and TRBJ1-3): EAGVTQSPTHLIKTRGQQATLRCSPISGHTSVYWYQQALGLGLQFLLWYDEGEERNRGNFPPRFSGRQFPNYSSELNVNALELEDSALYLCASSFDSISGNTIYFGEGSWLTVV.

For the CDR3, the DNA is TGTGCCAGCAGTATGGCAGGGGAGGGCTACACCTTC. It specifies CASSMAGEGYTF. J is TRBJ1-2 and V is TRBV2, with D possibly TRBD1 on 6 matching bases. V shed 5 bases and J shed 8 bases, with 12 bases lying between them. The V gene's germline CDR1 is SNHLY and CDR2 FYNNEI. The CDR3 loop spans 12 amino acids.

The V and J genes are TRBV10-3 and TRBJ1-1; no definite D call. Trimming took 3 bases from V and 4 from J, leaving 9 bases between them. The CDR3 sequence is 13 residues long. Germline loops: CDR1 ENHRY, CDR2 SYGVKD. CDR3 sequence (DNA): TGTGCCATCAGTGATGGGAGCCGCACTGAAGCTTTCTTT. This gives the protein CAISDGSRTEAFF.

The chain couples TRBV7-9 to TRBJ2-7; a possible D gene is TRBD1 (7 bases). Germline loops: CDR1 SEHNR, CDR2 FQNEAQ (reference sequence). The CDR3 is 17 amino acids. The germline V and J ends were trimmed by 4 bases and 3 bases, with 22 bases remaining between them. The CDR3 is CASSSTEGGTAIYEQYF. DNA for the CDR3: TGTGCCAGCAGCTCAACCGAGGGCGGGACAGCAATCTACGAGCAGTACTTC.

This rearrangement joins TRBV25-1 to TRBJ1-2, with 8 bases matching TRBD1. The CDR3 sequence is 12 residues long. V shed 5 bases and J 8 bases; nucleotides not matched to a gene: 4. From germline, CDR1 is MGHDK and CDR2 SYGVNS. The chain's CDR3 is CASSLRQGGYTF. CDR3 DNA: TGTGCCAGCAGTCTCCGACAGGGGGGCTACACCTTC.

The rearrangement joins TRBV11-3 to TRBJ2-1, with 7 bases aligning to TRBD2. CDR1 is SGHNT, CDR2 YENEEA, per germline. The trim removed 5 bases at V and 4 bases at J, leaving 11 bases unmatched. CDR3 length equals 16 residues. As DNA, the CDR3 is TGTGCCAGCAGCCCCGTTCTAGCGGCAAAGTACAATGAGCAGTTCTTC. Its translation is CASSPVLAAKYNEQFF. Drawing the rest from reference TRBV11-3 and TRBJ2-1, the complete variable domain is EAGVVQSPRYKIIEKKQPVAFWCNPISGHNTLYWYLQNLGQGPELLIRYENEEAVDDSQLPKDRFSAERLKGVDSTLKIQPAELGDSAVYLCASSPVLAAKYNEQFFGPGTRLTVL.

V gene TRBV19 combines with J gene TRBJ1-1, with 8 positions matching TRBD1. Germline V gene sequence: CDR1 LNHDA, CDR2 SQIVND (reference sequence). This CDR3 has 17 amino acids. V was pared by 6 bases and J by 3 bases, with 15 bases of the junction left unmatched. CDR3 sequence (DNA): TGTGCCAGTAGAGGTTTACAGGGGGTAGATCGGGACACTGAAGCTTTCTTT. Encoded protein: CASRGLQGVDRDTEAFF.